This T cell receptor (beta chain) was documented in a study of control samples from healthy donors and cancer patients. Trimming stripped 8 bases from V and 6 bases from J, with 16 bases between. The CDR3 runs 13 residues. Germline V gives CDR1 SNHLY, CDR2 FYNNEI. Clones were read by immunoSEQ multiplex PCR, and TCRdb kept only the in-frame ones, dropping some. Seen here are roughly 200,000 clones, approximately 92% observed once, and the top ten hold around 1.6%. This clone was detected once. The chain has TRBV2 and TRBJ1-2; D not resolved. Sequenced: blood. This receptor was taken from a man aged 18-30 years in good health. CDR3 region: CASPESRIDGYTF. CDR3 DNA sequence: TGTGCCAGCCCTGAGAGCAGAATAGATGGCTACACCTTC.